The present T cell receptor beta chain was sequenced within a study of patients and donors after allogeneic stem cell transplantation. The CDR3 is made up of 14 amino acids. Trimming shortened V by 2 bases and J by 6 bases, and 10 bases separated the two germline ends. Only a few counts were recorded for this clonotype. MiXCR, run by TCRdb on the RT-PCR reads, gives a single entry per CDR3 protein. Here the sample spans tens of thousands of distinct CDR3 sequences, around a quarter being singletons. This TCR came from a human donor who was either an allogeneic HSCT recipient or a stem cell or donor lymphocyte infusion donor (not recorded which). It is not recorded whose cells these are; they may come from a transplant donor. The J gene is TRBJ1-4, the V gene TRBV12-3 or TRBV12-4; D is perhaps TRBD1 (5 bases). What was sequenced was blood, either unsorted or a sorted T cell fraction (not recorded which). CDR3 in amino acids: CASSLRQNYEKLFF. The CDR3 DNA is TGTGCCAGCAGTTTAAGACAGAATTATGAAAAACTGTTTTTT.